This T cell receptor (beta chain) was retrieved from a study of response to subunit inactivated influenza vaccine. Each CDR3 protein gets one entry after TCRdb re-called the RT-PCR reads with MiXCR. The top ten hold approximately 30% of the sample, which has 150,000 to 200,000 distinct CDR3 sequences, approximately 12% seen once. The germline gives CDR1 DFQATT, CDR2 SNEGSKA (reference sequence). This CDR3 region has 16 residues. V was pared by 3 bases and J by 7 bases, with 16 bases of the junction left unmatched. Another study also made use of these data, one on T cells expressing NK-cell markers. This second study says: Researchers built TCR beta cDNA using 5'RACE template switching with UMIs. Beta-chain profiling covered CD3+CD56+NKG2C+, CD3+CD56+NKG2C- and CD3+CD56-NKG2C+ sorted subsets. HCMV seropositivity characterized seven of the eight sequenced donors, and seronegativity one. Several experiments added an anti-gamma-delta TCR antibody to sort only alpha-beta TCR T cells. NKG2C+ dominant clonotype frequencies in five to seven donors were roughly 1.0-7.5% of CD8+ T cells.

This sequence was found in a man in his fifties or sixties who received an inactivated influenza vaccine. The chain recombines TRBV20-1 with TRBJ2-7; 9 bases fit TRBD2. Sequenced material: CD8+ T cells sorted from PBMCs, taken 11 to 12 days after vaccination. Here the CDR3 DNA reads TGCAGTGCTAGTTTTGCTAGCGGGACCCACACCGGGGAGCAGTACTTC. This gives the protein CSASFASGTHTGEQYF.